Listed here is a single T cell receptor (beta chain). What antigen it recognizes has not been identified. Base qualities were left out, and no much larger clone turns up one base away. TCRbeta CDR3 regions were amplified from genomic DNA by means of the immunoSEQ Assay, a bias-controlled multiplex PCR. On the study's bioinformatics: The number of nucleated cells in each sample was estimated from the amplification of reference gene primers within the assay. To quantify the absolute abundance of each unique TCRbeta CDR3 rearrangement, sequence reads were collapsed and filtered. Productive Simpson clonality was computed per sample as the square root of Simpson's diversity index over productive rearrangements. Sourced from immuneACCESS, this table was stored by TCRdb with only in-frame sequences that have V and J called. A share of the clones is absent; for the studies checked, an unresolved V gene accounts for under half, and the remainder has no known explanation. V, J and clone size reflect that table, while D and trimming were determined from the DNA. The sample records tens of thousands of clones, roughly 89% of which are singletons. Together, the top ten hold less than 15% of the sample.

The data originate from a study of blood T cell repertoires in COVID-19 (dated by TCRdb to 2018 to 2020). Regarding the complete study: The collaborator samples originated in the United States, Italy and Spain and spanned the acute and convalescent phases of COVID-19. The material from the prospective study consisted of cDNA or gDNA derived from T cells, B-cell-depleted T cells, or PBMCs. The repertoires were made available in a free public database intended to serve as a resource for research on the immune response to SARS-CoV-2. Samples came from the ongoing ImmuneRACE study (first 160 participants) plus 1,254 subjects from 6 global collaborators. The dataset comprised deeply sampled blood TCRbeta repertoires from subjects exposed to, actively infected with, or recovered from COVID-19. A de-identified subject ID, COVID-19 status, age in years and sex were almost always included in the sample metadata. Where HLA class I and class II types were available, the types were taken from metadata supplied by the sample provider, not from assay-based typing.

What the work shows at the level of the full study, not this receptor alone: Clinical and demographic metadata were provided uncurated, with the amount varying by source and participant.

CDR1 SEHNR and CDR2 FQNEAQ are derived from the germline V gene (reference sequence). The CDR3 runs 13 residues from the cysteine to the phenylalanine. CDR3 DNA only is kept here, 39 bases in frame from base 1. The junction carries 11 bases between V and J, which are trimmed by 5 bases and 3 bases respectively. Collaborating institutions collected whole blood in K2EDTA tubes following their own protocols. Collaborator samples were shipped for TCRbeta analysis as frozen whole blood, isolated PBMCs, or DNA extracted from either sample type. Sequenced: peripheral blood. The chain was built from TRBV7-9 and TRBJ2-7, with a tentative D gene TRBD1 over 6 matching bases. This clonotype was obtained from a man aged 65 to 85 with active COVID-19. The CDR3 region reads CASSIGQLYEQYF. Read as DNA, the sequence is TGTGCCAGCAGCATCGGACAGCTCTACGAGCAGTACTTC.